A selection of T cell receptor beta chains follows, all from one sample in a study of cytomegalovirus exposure and HLA in healthy donors. Data came from immunoSEQ multiplex PCR; TCRdb stores just in-frame clones and leaves some out. The sample shows 50,000 to 75,000 clones, roughly 75% of them seen only once. Sequencing input: PBMCs. The receptors were gathered from a man aged 25-45 years in good health and CMV-seropositive. Each CDR3 is given with its conserved first and last residue. A D gene is named only where the DNA matches it firmly. A row's size may be missing; if present it is once, few, many or a size class.

j_call | d_call | clone_size | v_call | cdr3_aa | cdr3_nt
TRBJ1-6 | TRBD1 | NA | TRBV9 | CASSPGTANSPLHF | TGTGCCAGCAGCCCCGGGACAGCAAATTCACCCCTCCACTTT
TRBJ1-6 | NA | NA | TRBV6-5 | CASSYSGTAEKSPLHF | TGTGCCAGCAGTTACTCAGGGACTGCGGAGAAGTCACCCCTCCACTTT
TRBJ1-4 | TRBD1 | NA | TRBV7-9 | CASSFSGTGGISYEKLFF | TGTGCCAGCAGCTTCTCCGGGACAGGGGGGATATCGTATGAAAAACTGTTTTTT
TRBJ2-7 | NA | NA | TRBV6-6 | CASSYNRDEQYF | TGTGCCAGCAGTTACAACAGGGACGAGCAGTACTTC
TRBJ1-1 | TRBD1 | NA | TRBV6-5 | CASSLGQGVTEAFF | TGTGCCAGCAGTCTCGGACAGGGTGTCACTGAAGCTTTCTTT
TRBJ1-3 | NA | NA | TRBV6-1 | CASSAGTSGNTIYF | TGTGCCAGCAGTGCTGGGACATCTGGAAACACCATATATTTT
TRBJ1-3 | NA | once | TRBV4-3 | CASSQDLILRNTIYF | TGCGCCAGCAGCCAAGATCTTATCTTAAGAAACACCATATATTTT
TRBJ2-7 | TRBD1 | NA | TRBV5-4 | CASSSRDRGLYEQYF | TGTGCCAGCAGCTCGAGGGACAGGGGGCTATACGAGCAGTACTTC
TRBJ2-1 | TRBD1 | NA | TRBV11-3 | CASSRQGDEQFF | TGTGCCAGCAGCCGACAGGGAGACGAGCAGTTCTTC
TRBJ1-5 | NA | NA | TRBV6-5 | CASSYRIGANQPQHF | TGTGCCAGCAGTTATCGGATAGGGGCTAATCAGCCCCAGCATTTT
TRBJ1-2 | NA | NA | TRBV19 | CASSIVFGQNYGYTF | TGTGCCAGTAGTATAGTTTTTGGACAGAACTATGGCTACACCTTC
TRBJ1-1 | NA | once | TRBV29-1 | CSAGGSRLNTEAFF | TGCAGCGCTGGGGGGAGCCGCCTGAACACTGAAGCTTTCTTT
TRBJ2-7 | NA | NA | TRBV6-1 | CASSEGGPQGYEQYF | TGTGCCAGCAGTGAAGGCGGCCCTCAGGGCTACGAGCAGTACTTC
TRBJ1-5 | NA | NA | TRBV6-1 | CASSPQGSNQPQHF | TGTGCCAGCAGCCCCCAGGGTTCCAATCAGCCCCAGCATTTT
TRBJ1-1 | NA | NA | TRBV4-3 | CASSQEWRGTEAFF | TGCGCCAGCAGCCAAGAATGGAGGGGCACTGAAGCTTTCTTT
TRBJ1-1 | TRBD1 | NA | TRBV6-5 | CASRGTGRNTEAFF | TGTGCCAGCAGGGGGACAGGGAGGAACACTGAAGCTTTCTTT
TRBJ2-7 | NA | NA | TRBV15 | CATSRDAAYEQYF | TGTGCCACCAGCAGAGATGCGGCCTACGAGCAGTACTTC
TRBJ1-2 | NA | NA | TRBV28 | CASSLGLGGYGYTF | TGTGCCAGCAGTTTGGGGCTCGGGGGCTATGGCTACACCTTC
TRBJ2-7 | NA | NA | TRBV4-1 | CASSQVGGGEQYF | TGCGCCAGCAGCCAAGTGGGAGGGGGCGAGCAGTACTTC
TRBJ1-2 | NA | NA | TRBV28 | CASRPTGPVGYGYTF | TGTGCCAGCAGACCTACAGGGCCGGTAGGGTATGGCTACACCTTC
TRBJ1-2 | NA | NA | TRBV14 | CASSQAWARGGYGYTF | TGTGCCAGCAGCCAAGCATGGGCCCGGGGGGGCTATGGCTACACCTTC
TRBJ1-3 | NA | NA | TRBV4-3 | CASSLGQLSGNTIYF | TGCGCCAGCAGCCTCGGACAGCTCTCTGGAAACACCATATATTTT
TRBJ1-2 | NA | NA | TRBV30 | CAWSVVYRGGYTF | TGTGCCTGGAGTGTAGTATATCGGGGTGGCTACACCTTC
TRBJ2-2 | TRBD1 | once | TRBV10-3 | CAISETGDGELFF | TGTGCCATCTCGGAGACAGGGGACGGGGAGCTGTTTTTT